These T cell receptor beta chains were read from a single sample in a study of radiation and T cells in renal cell carcinoma. Using immunoSEQ multiplex PCR, the repertoire was profiled, and TCRdb retains in-frame clones only, with some absent. The sample carries 140,000 or so clones, 75% to 90% recorded once. The sequencing used blood, collected from a patient whose treatment included radiotherapy and nephrectomy. The receptors were sampled from a woman aged 45-60 years with renal cell carcinoma. CDR3s leave out the opening cysteine and the closing phenylalanine or tryptophan.

TRBV10-3 | AISEYTEAF
TRBV5-1 | ASSLSVSGLSNEQF
TRBV4-3 | ASSQRPSDTQY
TRBV7-9 | ASSPGTSGRADEQF
TRBV9 | ASSVDYEQF
TRBV7-3 | ASSPIGEGNEQY
TRBV7-8 | ASSLDRVEAF
TRBV28 | ASRRLGGTSGRSLGVNEQF
TRBV27 | ASSLLGTDTQY
TRBV27 | ASSTAGRIKTNQPQH
TRBV7-9 | ASSSDRRATEAF
TRBV6-6 | ASTLGQNEKLF
TRBV7-2 | ASSLGEGVGEQY
TRBV30 | AWSDEAGEKLF
TRBV5-1 | ASGEEGGGTDTQY
TRBV30 | AWSRGQGTSLATQY
TRBV6-5 | ASSRTTIYGYT
TRBV7-9 | ASSSTSSWAY
TRBV5-5 | ASSLTGEVLEQY
TRBV6-1 | ASSAHSWREDEQY
TRBV28 | ASSLLARYEQY
TRBV7-2 | ASSLSGPGTGELF
TRBV4-3 | ASSLDPNTGELF
TRBV6-4 | ASSAGEDTQY
TRBV28 | ASMTGGTNQPQH
TRBV30 | AWSMPLRQAGANVLT
TRBV15 | ATSRPGTEEDTQY
TRBV7-2 | ASRSKGGTGSYEQY
TRBV18 | ASSPGLTETQY
TRBV12-5 | ASGSNYGYT
TRBV7-2 | ASSLAGLASVDTQY
TRBV19 | ASSIPSSPTYEQY
TRBV5-1 | ASSLSPSGVYNEQF
TRBV30 | AWSHRVRTEAF
TRBV4-1 | ASSQADRENQPQH
TRBV6-5 | ASRRGQGFNTEAF
TRBV6-1 | ASSERGESEQY
TRBV2 | ASTGGGTEAF
TRBV27 | ASRGLAEGGNIQY
TRBV5-6 | ASSLGQRSEKLF
TRBV19 | ASSITRNTGELF
TRBV6-1 | ASTDGIYGYT
TRBV10-1 | ASSGGDRGSIDTQY
TRBV7-9 | ASSLTITGGGELF
TRBV18 | ASLGTGGTYGYT
TRBV18 | ASSPLGTSDEQF
TRBV5-5 | ASSFAGGPLVEQY
TRBV28 | ASRRNGANYGYT